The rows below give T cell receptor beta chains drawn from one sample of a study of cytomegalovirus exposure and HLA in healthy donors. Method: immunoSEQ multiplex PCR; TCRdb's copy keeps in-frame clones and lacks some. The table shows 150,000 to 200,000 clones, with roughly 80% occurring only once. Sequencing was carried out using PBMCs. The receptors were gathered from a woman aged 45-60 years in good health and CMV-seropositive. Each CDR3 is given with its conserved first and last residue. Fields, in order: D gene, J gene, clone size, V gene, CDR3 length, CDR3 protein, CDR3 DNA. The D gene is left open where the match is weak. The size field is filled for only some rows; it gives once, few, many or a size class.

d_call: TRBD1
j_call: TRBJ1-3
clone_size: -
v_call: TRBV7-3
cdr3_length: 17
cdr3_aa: CASSADRDPPGGNTIYF
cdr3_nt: TGTGCCAGCAGCGCCGACAGGGACCCGCCGGGGGGAAACACCATATATTTT

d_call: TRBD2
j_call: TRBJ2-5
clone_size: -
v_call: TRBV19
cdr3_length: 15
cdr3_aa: CASRTSGVAQETQYF
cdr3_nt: TGTGCCAGTAGGACTAGCGGGGTTGCACAAGAGACCCAGTACTTC

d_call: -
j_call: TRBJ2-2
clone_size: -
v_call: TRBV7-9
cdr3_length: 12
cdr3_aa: CASSPDTGELFF
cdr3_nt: TGTGCCAGCAGCCCAGACACCGGGGAGCTGTTTTTT

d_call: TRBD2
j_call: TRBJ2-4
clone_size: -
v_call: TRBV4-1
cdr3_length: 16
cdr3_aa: CASSRELAGGPDIQYF
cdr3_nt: TGCGCCAGCAGCCGGGAATTAGCGGGGGGGCCGGACATTCAGTACTTC

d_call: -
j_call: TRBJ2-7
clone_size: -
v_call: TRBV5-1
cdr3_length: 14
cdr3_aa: CASSLDGAPYEQYF
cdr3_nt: TGCGCCAGCAGCTTGGATGGAGCTCCCTACGAGCAGTACTTC

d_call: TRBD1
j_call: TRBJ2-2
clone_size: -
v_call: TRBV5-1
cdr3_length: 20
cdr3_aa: CASSLMGQGAFAEDTGELFF
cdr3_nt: TGCGCCAGCAGCTTGATGGGACAGGGGGCGTTTGCCGAGGACACCGGGGAGCTGTTTTTT

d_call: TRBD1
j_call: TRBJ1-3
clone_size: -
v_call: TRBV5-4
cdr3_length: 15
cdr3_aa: CASSLEGAGGNTIYF
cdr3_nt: TGTGCCAGCAGCTTAGAGGGGGCCGGGGGAAACACCATATATTTT

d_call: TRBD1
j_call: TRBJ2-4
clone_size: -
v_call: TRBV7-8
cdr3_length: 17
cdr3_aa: CASSLGQGLWAKNIQYF
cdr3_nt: TGTGCCAGCAGCCTCGGACAGGGGTTATGGGCCAAAAACATTCAGTACTTC

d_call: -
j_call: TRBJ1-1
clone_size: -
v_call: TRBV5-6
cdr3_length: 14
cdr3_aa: CASSPGLLNTEAFF
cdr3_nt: TGTGCCAGCAGCCCTGGACTGCTGAACACTGAAGCTTTCTTT

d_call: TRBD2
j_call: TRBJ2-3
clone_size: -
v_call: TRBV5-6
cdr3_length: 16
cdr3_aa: CASSLAKSGGVNTQYF
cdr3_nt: TGTGCCAGCAGCTTGGCCAAGAGCGGGGGGGTAAATACGCAGTATTTT

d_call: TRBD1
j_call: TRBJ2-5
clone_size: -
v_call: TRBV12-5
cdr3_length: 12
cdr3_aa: CASGPTGETQYF
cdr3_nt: TGTGCTAGTGGACCGACAGGGGAGACCCAGTACTTC

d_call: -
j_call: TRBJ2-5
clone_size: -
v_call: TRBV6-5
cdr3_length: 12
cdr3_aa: CASPRSHGTQYF
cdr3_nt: TGTGCCAGCCCTAGATCCCACGGGACCCAGTACTTC

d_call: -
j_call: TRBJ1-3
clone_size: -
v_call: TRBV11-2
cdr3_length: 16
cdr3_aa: CASSLAGQLGGNTIYF
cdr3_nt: TGTGCCAGCAGTCTAGCCGGACAGTTGGGCGGAAACACCATATATTTT

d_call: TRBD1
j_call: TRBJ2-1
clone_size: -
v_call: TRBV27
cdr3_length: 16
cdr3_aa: CASSANTGAPHNEQFF
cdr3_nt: TGTGCCAGCAGTGCCAACACAGGGGCACCTCACAATGAGCAGTTCTTC

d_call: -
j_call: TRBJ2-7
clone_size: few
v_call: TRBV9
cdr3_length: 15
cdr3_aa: CASSPSGGTSYEQYF
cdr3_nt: TGTGCCAGCAGCCCCTCCGGGGGAACCTCCTACGAGCAGTACTTC

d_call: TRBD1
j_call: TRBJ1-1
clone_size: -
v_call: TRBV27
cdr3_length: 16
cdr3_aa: CANSARTGGLYTEAFF
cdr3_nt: TGTGCCAACAGTGCCAGGACAGGGGGTTTATACACTGAAGCTTTCTTT

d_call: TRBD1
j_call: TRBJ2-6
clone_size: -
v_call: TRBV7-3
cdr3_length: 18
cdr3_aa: CASSFTGTGVSGANVLTF
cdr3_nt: TGTGCCAGCAGCTTTACCGGGACAGGGGTCTCCGGGGCCAACGTCCTGACTTTC

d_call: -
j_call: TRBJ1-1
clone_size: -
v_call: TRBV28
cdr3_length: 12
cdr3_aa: CASSLWGREAFF
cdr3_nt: TGTGCCAGCAGTTTGTGGGGGCGTGAAGCTTTCTTT

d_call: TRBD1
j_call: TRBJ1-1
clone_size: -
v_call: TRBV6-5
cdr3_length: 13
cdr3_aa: CASTRDSETEAFF
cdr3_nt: TGTGCCAGCACCCGGGACAGTGAAACTGAAGCTTTCTTT